The 13 T cell receptor beta chains listed next were all sequenced from one sample in a study of Graves' ophthalmopathy and Graves' hyperthyroidism. As the template, RNA transcripts were used to amplify TCR beta CDR3 regions. First-round RT-PCR employed HTBI primers, with a second-round multiplex PCR after it. TCRdb analysed the multiplex PCR reads with MiXCR anew, one entry per CDR3 protein. Here the sample spans about 740,000 distinct CDR3 sequences, roughly 40% being singletons. The sample was peripheral blood. The source is an adult man with Graves' ophthalmopathy.

The V call is TRBV2, the J call TRBJ1-1, with 11 bases aligning to TRBD1. Looked up from germline, CDR1 is SNHLY and CDR2 is FYNNEI. Trimming cost V 3 bases and J 5 bases; bases outside gene matches: 2. The CDR3 consists of 14 residues. The CDR3 region is CASSEDRGQTEAFF. CDR3 DNA sequence: TGTGCCAGCAGTGAGGACAGGGGGCAGACTGAAGCTTTCTTT.

The table lists this clonotype with many counts. The chain is built from TRBV29-1 and TRBJ1-2, with 11 positions matching TRBD1. The CDR3 has 12 amino acids. The germline V gene encodes CDR1 SQVTM and CDR2 ANQGSEA. The V and J ends lost 3 bases and 10 bases, in that order; junction bases with no gene match: 4. CDR3 sequence: CSVDGTGGDYTF. CDR3 sequence (DNA): TGCAGCGTTGACGGGACAGGGGGTGACTACACCTTC.

CDR3 bases: TGCAGTGCTAGAGAGGGACAGGGAAACTATGGCTACACCTTC. This encodes CSAREGQGNYGYTF. The genes are TRBV20-1 and TRBJ1-2; 9 bases agree with TRBD1. Germline lookup yields CDR1 DFQATT and CDR2 SNEGSKA (reference sequence). CDR3 length: 14 residues. Losses at the gene ends were 0 bases for V and 2 bases for J; bases not matched to a gene: 1.

V and J are TRBV29-1 and TRBJ1-4; D gene ambiguous. Germline V gives CDR1 SQVTM, CDR2 ANQGSEA. V was trimmed by 7 bases and J by 8 bases, leaving 20 bases between them. This CDR3 is built from 14 residues. CDR3 DNA: TGCAGCGCCAAGACTAGCGGGAGTCGGGAAAAACTGTTTTTT. Translation: CSAKTSGSREKLFF.

The J gene is TRBJ1-1, the V gene TRBV25-1, with D maybe TRBD1 (6 bases). CDR3 length: 13 residues. V lost 9 bases and J lost 0, with 11 bases in between. Germline CDR1 reads MGHDK; CDR2 reads SYGVNS. CDR3 in amino acids: CASTRGMNTEAFF. The CDR3 DNA is TGTGCCAGTACTAGGGGGATGAACACTGAAGCTTTCTTT.

This rearrangement joins TRBV2 to TRBJ2-7, with D possibly matching TRBD1 (5 bases). Germline V gene data show CDR1 as SNHLY and CDR2 as FYNNEI. With 3 bases removed from V and 9 bases from J, the gap between germline ends came to 12 bases. The CDR3 consists of 12 residues. CDR3 region: CASSERLQGQYF. CDR3 nucleotides: TGTGCCAGCAGTGAGAGGTTGCAGGGGCAGTACTTC. Drawing the rest from reference TRBV2 and TRBJ2-7, the complete variable domain is EPEVTQTPSHQVTQMGQEVILRCVPISNHLYFYWYRQILGQKVEFLVSFYNNEISEKSEIFDDQFSVERPDGSNFTLKIRSTKLEDSAMYFCASSERLQGQYFGPGTRLTVT.

This clonotype has a count of ten or more. This chain uses TRBV7-9 with TRBJ1-4, with D possibly being TRBD1 (5 bases). Trimming removed 7 bases at V and 7 bases at J, with 7 bases between. This CDR3 contains 11 residues. Germline lookup yields CDR1 SEHNR and CDR2 FQNEAQ (reference sequence). In DNA form, the CDR3 reads TGTGCCAGCACCGGGGGTGAAAAACTGTTTTTT. Its protein product is CASTGGEKLFF. Looking up the rest from reference TRBV7-9 and TRBJ1-4 gives the full variable domain: DTGVSQNPRHKITKRGQNVTFRCDPISEHNRLYWYRQTLGQGPEFLTYFQNEAQLEKSRLLSDRFSAERPKGSFSTLEIQRTEQGDSAMYLCASTGGEKLFFGSGTQLSVL.

This clonotype was counted many times. The V and J genes are TRBV7-7 and TRBJ2-5; D remains unclear. The V end lost 0 bases, the J end lost 5 bases, and 13 bases lay between the germline ends. Germline CDR1 and CDR2: SSHAT and FNYEAQ (reference sequence). The CDR3 is made up of 15 amino acids. The CDR3, as DNA: TGTGCCAGCAGCTTAGCTGACTCCTTAGGGGAGACCCAGTACTTC. Protein product: CASSLADSLGETQYF.

This clonotype was counted only a few times. V is TRBV19 and J is TRBJ1-5, with 9 bases lining up with TRBD1. The CDR3 is 17 residues long. The germline V gene encodes CDR1 LNHDA and CDR2 SQIVND (reference sequence). V gave up 4 bases and J gave up 6 bases; unmatched junction bases: 13. As DNA, the CDR3 is TGTGCCAGTAGTACTCGGGACAGGGTATTTCGGAGTCAGCCCCAGCATTTT. Its translation: CASSTRDRVFRSQPQHF.

This clonotype was observed at least ten times. The chain carries TRBV6-5 and TRBJ2-6, with D maybe TRBD1 (7 bases). CDR3 length equals 16 residues. Trimming shortened V by 7 bases and J by 2 bases, and 15 bases separated the two germline ends. Germline loops: CDR1 MNHEY, CDR2 SVGAGI. The CDR3 spells CASTHQGGTGANVLTF. In DNA, the CDR3 is TGTGCCAGCACACATCAGGGGGGCACTGGGGCCAACGTCCTGACTTTC.

This clonotype was detected once. The chain has TRBV15 and TRBJ1-1; D possibly corresponds to TRBD1 (6 bases). Germline V CDR1 and CDR2: LNHNV, YYDKDF (reference sequence). This CDR3 is built from 15 residues. Deletions cut 1 base from V and 1 base from J, with 10 bases between. CDR3 residues: CATSRGTAWNTEAFF. The CDR3 DNA reads as TGTGCCACCAGCAGAGGGACAGCCTGGAACACTGAAGCTTTCTTT.

The chain employs TRBV5-4 and TRBJ1-2, with D possibly being TRBD1 (6 bases). The V end was cut by 10 bases, the J end by 4 bases, with 17 bases between. Germline CDR1 reads SGHNT; CDR2 reads YYREEE (reference sequence). The CDR3 sequence is 13 residues long. CDR3 in DNA: TGTGCCTTGAATAGGGGGAATGGCTATGGCTACACCTTC. It codes for CALNRGNGYGYTF.

This clonotype was seen once. The junction does not match germline at one end; this may be a read error. The chain carries TRBV7-9 and TRBJ2-7; 14 bases are a match to TRBD2. CDR1 and CDR2 (germline): SEHNR, FQNEAQ (reference sequence). The CDR3 is 17 amino acids. The CDR3 region has the DNA TGTGCCAGCAGCCCAGGGACTAGCGGGGGTACAACCGGGGAGCTGTACTTC. It yields the protein CASSPGTSGGTTGELYF.